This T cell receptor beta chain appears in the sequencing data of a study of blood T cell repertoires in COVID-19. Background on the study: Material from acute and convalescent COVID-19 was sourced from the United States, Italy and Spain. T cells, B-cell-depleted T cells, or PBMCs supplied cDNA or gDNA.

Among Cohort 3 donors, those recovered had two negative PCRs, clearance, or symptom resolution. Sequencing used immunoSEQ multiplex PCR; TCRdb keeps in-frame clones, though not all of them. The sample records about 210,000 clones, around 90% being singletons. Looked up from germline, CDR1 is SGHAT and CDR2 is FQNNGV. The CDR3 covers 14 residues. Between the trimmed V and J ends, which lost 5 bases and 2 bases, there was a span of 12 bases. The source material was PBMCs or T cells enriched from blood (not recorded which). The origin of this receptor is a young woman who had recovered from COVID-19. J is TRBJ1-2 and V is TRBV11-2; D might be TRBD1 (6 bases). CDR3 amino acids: CASSLGGGNYGYTF. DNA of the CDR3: TGTGCCAGCAGCCTAGGGGGAGGGAACTATGGCTACACCTTC.